One sample yielded the 21 T cell receptor beta chains listed below, sequenced in a study of radiotherapy plus CTLA-4 blockade in lung cancer. Clones were read by immunoSEQ multiplex PCR, and TCRdb kept only the in-frame ones, dropping some. This sample carries 25,000 to 35,000 clones, roughly 83% of them seen once, and the ten largest clones take 16%. Source: peripheral blood, taken from a patient treated with radiotherapy plus ipilimumab. The source of these receptors is a human donor with non-small cell lung cancer that progressed on radiotherapy plus ipilimumab.

The rearrangement uses TRBV6-5 and TRBJ1-2; 9 bases are shared with TRBD1. V lost 6 bases and J lost 2; bases outside the gene matches: 4. CDR1 and CDR2 (germline): MNHEY, SVGAGI. The CDR3 totals 14 residues. The CDR3: CASSQTGGNYGYTF. The CDR3 DNA is TGTGCCAGCAGCCAGACAGGGGGGAACTATGGCTACACCTTC.

CDR3 in DNA: TGTGCCTGGAGTGTAATGGGAGATCAGCCCCAGCATTTT. It specifies CAWSVMGDQPQHF. The V and J genes are TRBV30 and TRBJ1-5, with D hard to call. The CDR3 covers 13 residues. V lost 0 bases to trimming and J lost 5 bases, with 8 bases between them. The germline gives CDR1 GTSNPN, CDR2 SVGIG (reference sequence).

The gene calls are TRBV18 and TRBJ1-4; D remains ambiguous. The germline V and J ends were trimmed by 1 base and 6 bases, with 9 bases remaining between them. This CDR3 has 14 amino acids. CDR1 and CDR2 (germline): KGHSH, LQKENI. The CDR3 coding sequence is TGTGCCAGCTCACCACAGGGCAGCCATGAAAAACTGTTTTTT. Amino acids: CASSPQGSHEKLFF.

This sequence joins TRBV14 and TRBJ1-6, with D unclear. CDR1 and CDR2 from the germline V gene are SGHDN and FVKESK. CDR3 length equals 12 residues. Between the trimmed V and J ends, which lost 5 bases and 8 bases, there was a span of 7 bases. CDR3 protein: CASSFSDSPLHF. The CDR3 coding sequence is TGTGCCAGCAGCTTCTCGGATTCACCCCTCCACTTT.

The chain is built from TRBV4-1 and TRBJ1-2; D possibly corresponds to TRBD1 (5 bases). The CDR3 runs 18 residues. From germline, CDR1 is MGHRA and CDR2 YSYEKL. V was trimmed by 4 bases and J by 8 bases, leaving 29 bases between them. CDR3 sequence reads: CASSRGGGRRRGRDGYTF. CDR3 coding DNA: TGCGCCAGCAGCCGGGGAGGCGGCCGGAGGAGGGGCCGTGACGGCTACACCTTC.

This chain uses TRBV7-8 with TRBJ2-1, with a weak D call TRBD1 (5 bases). The germline CDR1 and CDR2 sequences are SGHVS and FQNEAQ. The length of the CDR3 is 15 residues. Trimming left V 1 base short and J 0 bases short, with 7 bases between. This CDR3 reads CASSLVGASYNEQFF. CDR3 DNA: TGTGCCAGCAGCTTAGTTGGGGCCTCCTACAATGAGCAGTTCTTC.

The chain couples TRBV7-6 to TRBJ2-7; possible D gene TRBD1, 5 bases. Germline CDR1 and CDR2: SGHVS and FNYEAQ. V lost 5 bases, J lost 0 bases, and 17 bases lay in between. The CDR3 has 16 amino acids. This chain's CDR3 is CASSVDTPTLSYEQYF. CDR3 nucleotides: TGTGCCAGCAGCGTGGACACACCAACACTCTCCTACGAGCAGTACTTC.

The chain couples TRBV11-2 to TRBJ2-1; perhaps TRBD2 as D (6 bases). The germline V gene has CDR1 SGHAT and CDR2 FQNNGV. Trimming took 5 bases from V and 4 from J, leaving 15 bases between them. This CDR3 contains 15 residues. CDR3 amino acids: CASSLEVAAYNEQFF. CDR3 bases: TGTGCCAGCAGCCTCGAGGTAGCGGCTTACAATGAGCAGTTCTTC. The variable domain in full, completed from reference TRBV11-2 and TRBJ2-1, reads EAGVAQSPRYKIIEKRQSVAFWCNPISGHATLYWYQQILGQGPKLLIQFQNNGVVDDSQLPKDRFSAERLKGVDSTLKIQPAKLEDSAVYLCASSLEVAAYNEQFFGPGTRLTVL.

This clone showed up just a few times. This CDR3 is CASSRGGGPYEQYF. Here the CDR3 DNA reads TGTGCCAGCTCCAGGGGCGGGGGCCCCTACGAGCAGTACTTC. This rearrangement joins TRBV10-3 to TRBJ2-7, with D possibly TRBD2 on 7 matching bases. With 10 bases removed from V and 2 bases from J, the gap between germline ends came to 18 bases. There are 14 residues in the CDR3. Germline CDR1 reads ENHRY; CDR2 reads SYGVKD.

Note on this clone: A junction end diverges from the germline sequence, so it may reflect a read error. This chain uses TRBV19 with TRBJ1-1; D not resolved. The CDR3 spans 13 residues. CDR1 is LNHDA and CDR2 is SQIVND in the germline V gene (reference sequence). CDR3 amino acids: CASSIGVNSEAFF. The DNA of the CDR3 is TGTGCCAGTAGTATTGGGGTGAACTCTGAAGCTTTCTTT.

This clone was seen once. The V and J genes are TRBV5-1 and TRBJ2-7, with D maybe TRBD1 (6 bases). Between the trimmed V and J ends, which lost 5 bases and 3 bases, there was a span of 18 bases. The CDR3 is 15 residues long. Looked up from germline, CDR1 is SGHRS and CDR2 is YFSETQ. The chain's CDR3 is CASSFTGSRDYEQYF. CDR3 DNA sequence: TGCGCCAGCAGTTTTACAGGGTCGAGGGACTACGAGCAGTACTTC.

The genes are TRBV5-1 and TRBJ2-5; D is ambiguous. The ends were cut back, 0 bases at V and 5 bases at J, with 11 bases in the middle. CDR3 length equals 14 residues. The germline V gene has CDR1 SGHRS and CDR2 YFSETQ. DNA of the CDR3: TGCGCCAGCAGCTTGGCCCAGAAAGGGGAGACCCAGTACTTC. Its translation is CASSLAQKGETQYF.

The V gene is TRBV4-1, the J gene TRBJ2-7, with TRBD2 identical over 8 bases. This CDR3 spans 15 amino acids. V shed 4 bases and J 0 bases; nucleotides not matched to a gene: 5. In germline, CDR1 is MGHRA, CDR2 YSYEKL. The CDR3 loop reads CASSPLAGYSYEQYF. CDR3 coding DNA: TGCGCCAGCAGCCCTCTAGCGGGTTACTCCTACGAGCAGTACTTC.

The chain links TRBV28 to TRBJ1-6; 10 nucleotides agree with TRBD1. V was clipped by 3 bases and J by 9 bases; unmatched bases: 5. CDR1 MDHEN and CDR2 SYDVKM come from the germline V gene. The CDR3 is 15 residues long. The CDR3 region is CASSFPGTGVSPLHF. CDR3 sequence (DNA): TGTGCCAGCAGTTTCCCCGGGACAGGGGTTTCACCCCTCCACTTT.

On this clone itself: An end of the junction differs from the germline gene, which may be a read error. The chain employs TRBV5-3 and TRBJ2-1; unclear D gene. TRBV5-3 is filed as an ORF, its function uncertain. The CDR3 length is 13 residues. The CDR3 DNA reads as TGTGCCAGCAGCTTCGGTGGAAGCAATGAGCAGTTCTTC. As protein: CASSFGGSNEQFF.

The gene calls are TRBV5-4 and TRBJ1-1, with TRBD1 identical over 8 bases. CDR1 and CDR2 (germline): SGHNT, YYREEE (reference sequence). The CDR3 length is 15 residues. Trimming cost V 3 bases and J 5 bases; bases outside gene matches: 9. CDR3 protein: CASSSGTGVGTEAFF. CDR3 nucleotide sequence: TGTGCCAGCAGCTCCGGGACAGGCGTAGGAACTGAAGCTTTCTTT.

The chain carries TRBV6-1 and TRBJ2-5, with 14 bases aligning to TRBD2. Germline values: CDR1 MNHNS, CDR2 SASEGT. V shed 9 bases and J 6 bases; nucleotides not matched to a gene: 6. There are 14 residues in the CDR3. CDR3 nucleotides: TGTGCCAGTCGACTAGCGGGAGGGAAAAAGACCCAGTACTTC. Its protein product is CASRLAGGKKTQYF.

V usage is TRBV7-9 and J usage is TRBJ2-1; 9 bases align to TRBD1. CDR3 length: 17 amino acids. V lost 5 bases to trimming and J lost 7 bases; unmatched junction nucleotides: 15. In germline, CDR1 is SEHNR, CDR2 FQNEAQ (reference sequence). The CDR3, as DNA: TGTGCCAGCAGCCCAAGGGTCGGGACAGGGATGTATAATGAGCAGTTCTTC. As protein: CASSPRVGTGMYNEQFF. The variable domain in full, completed from reference TRBV7-9 and TRBJ2-1, reads DTGVSQNPRHKITKRGQNVTFRCDPISEHNRLYWYRQTLGQGPEFLTYFQNEAQLEKSRLLSDRFSAERPKGSFSTLEIQRTEQGDSAMYLCASSPRVGTGMYNEQFFGPGTRLTVL.

This clone was seen once. The chain links TRBV5-1 to TRBJ2-7; the D gene is possibly TRBD1 (5 bases). CDR1 is SGHRS, CDR2 YFSETQ, per germline. The ends were cut back, 0 bases at V and 2 bases at J, with 9 bases in the middle. The CDR3 is 14 amino acids. The CDR3 nucleotides read TGCGCCAGCAGCTTGGGACAGAGTACCTACGAGCAGTACTTC. Its translation is CASSLGQSTYEQYF.

V is TRBV7-8 and J is TRBJ2-7; 8 bases are shared with TRBD1. With V trimmed by 4 bases and J by 6 bases, 5 bases remained unmatched. Germline V gene sequence: CDR1 SGHVS, CDR2 FQNEAQ. This CDR3 region has 13 residues. CDR3: CASSYDRGGEQYF. CDR3 DNA: TGTGCCAGCAGCTACGACAGGGGTGGCGAGCAGTACTTC.

The V and J genes are TRBV28 and TRBJ1-1, with D unresolved. CDR1 and CDR2 from the germline V gene are MDHEN and SYDVKM. V was cut by 4 bases and J by 0 bases, with 6 bases left in between. CDR3 size: 13 residues. The CDR3 DNA reads as TGTGCCAGCAGTTCCCTCATGAACACTGAAGCTTTCTTT. Translated: CASSSLMNTEAFF.